Listed below are T cell receptor beta chains from one sample, sequenced in a study of post-analysis software for immune sequencing data. TCRdb reprocessed the PCR reads with MiXCR, giving one entry per CDR3 protein. Of 740,000 or so distinct CDR3 sequences listed, about 57% were seen once; the top ten hold 4.6%. The material sequenced was blood. These receptors were collected from a girl aged 5-17 years with multiple sclerosis. CDR3s include the opening cysteine and the closing phenylalanine or tryptophan. The D gene is left open where the match is weak. Some rows have no size entry. The others give once, few or many, or a class for an expanded clone.

j_gene | d_gene | v_gene | abundance | CDR3aa | CDR3nt
TRBJ1-4 | TRBD1 | TRBV6-1 | NA | CASNREGQFNEKLFF | TGTGCCAGCAATAGGGAGGGACAGTTTAATGAAAAACTGTTTTTT
TRBJ1-5 | NA | TRBV12-3/TRBV12-4 | many | CASSFSSNQPQHF | TGTGCCAGCAGCTTTAGTTCCAATCAGCCCCAGCATTTT
TRBJ2-3 | TRBD2 | TRBV25-1 | NA | CASSFSSTSTSTDTQYF | TGTGCCAGCAGTTTCTCCTCGACTAGCACTAGCACAGATACGCAGTATTTT
TRBJ2-1 | NA | TRBV12-3/TRBV12-4 | NA | CATSLQGGNIDEQFF | TGTGCCACCAGTCTCCAGGGAGGTAATATCGATGAGCAGTTCTTC
TRBJ1-1 | NA | TRBV5-5 | NA | CASSLAGNGAFF | TGTGCCAGCAGCTTGGCCGGGAATGGGGCTTTCTTT
TRBJ2-7 | TRBD2 | TRBV7-3 | few | CASSLPSSGTTDYEQYF | TGTGCCAGCAGCCTCCCTTCCTCCGGGACTACAGACTACGAGCAGTACTTC
TRBJ2-1 | TRBD1 | TRBV20-1 | few | CSATDRAIYNEQFF | TGCAGTGCCACTGACAGGGCGATCTACAATGAGCAGTTCTTC
TRBJ2-3 | NA | TRBV12-3/TRBV12-4 | once | CASSSMRGRTDTQDF | TGTGCCAGCAGTTCCATGCGGGGCCGCACAGATACGCAGGATTTT
TRBJ2-7 | TRBD1 | TRBV10-3 | NA | CAISETGDWYEQYF | TGTGCCATCAGTGAGACAGGGGATTGGTACGAGCAGTACTTC
TRBJ1-2 | NA | TRBV12-3/TRBV12-4 | NA | CASGSYGYTF | TGTGCCAGCGGGTCCTATGGCTACACCTTC
TRBJ2-3 | NA | TRBV29-1 | few | CSLRPGPYSTDTQYF | TGCAGCCTTCGGCCCGGGCCTTACAGCACAGATACGCAGTATTTT
TRBJ2-3 | NA | TRBV6-6 | few | CASSRLERGPTDTQYF | TGTGCCAGCAGCCGTTTAGAGAGAGGGCCTACAGATACGCAGTATTTT
TRBJ2-1 | TRBD2 | TRBV25-1 | NA | CASSEFGSGGTNEQFF | TGTGCCAGCAGTGAATTTGGTAGCGGGGGGACTAATGAGCAGTTCTTC
TRBJ1-1 | NA | TRBV7-9 | NA | CASSPPAGARTEAFF | TGTGCCAGCAGCCCTCCGGCGGGGGCGAGGACTGAAGCTTTCTTT
TRBJ2-5 | NA | TRBV12-3/TRBV12-4 | NA | CAGSLDRRETQYF | TGTGCCGGCAGCTTAGACAGGAGGGAGACCCAGTACTTC
TRBJ2-7 | NA | TRBV20-1 | NA | CSARDHRVSYEQYF | TGCAGTGCTAGAGATCACAGGGTCTCCTACGAGCAGTACTTC
TRBJ2-7 | TRBD2 | TRBV3-1 | NA | CASSQGAAGGTVEQYF | TGTGCCAGCAGCCAAGGGGCTGCGGGAGGGACCGTAGAGCAGTACTTC
TRBJ2-7 | NA | TRBV2 | NA | CASNPVGYEQYF | TGTGCCAGCAACCCAGTGGGCTACGAGCAGTACTTC
TRBJ1-2 | NA | TRBV14 | few | CASSQDWKGRGGYTF | TGTGCCAGCAGCCAAGATTGGAAAGGGCGTGGTGGCTACACCTTC
TRBJ2-5 | NA | TRBV25-1 | few | CASTRGGLWETQYF | TGTGCCAGCACCAGAGGAGGGCTATGGGAGACCCAGTACTTC
TRBJ2-3 | NA | TRBV20-1 | NA | CSARVPGTSTDTQYF | TGCAGTGCTAGAGTCCCGGGAACTAGCACAGATACGCAGTATTTT
TRBJ2-7 | TRBD2 | TRBV29-1 | NA | CSVGTSDSYEQYF | TGCAGCGTCGGGACTAGCGACTCCTACGAGCAGTACTTC
TRBJ2-1 | TRBD2 | TRBV5-4 | NA | CASSQGLAGDMEQFF | TGTGCCAGCAGCCAAGGACTAGCGGGAGACATGGAGCAGTTCTTC
TRBJ2-1 | NA | TRBV7-9 | NA | CASSLAGTPPYNEQFF | TGTGCCAGCAGCTTAGCCGGGACCCCTCCCTACAATGAGCAGTTCTTC
TRBJ1-2 | NA | TRBV12-3/TRBV12-4 | NA | CASTLGRLANYGYTF | TGTGCCAGCACCCTTGGAAGGTTAGCTAACTATGGCTACACCTTC
TRBJ2-7 | TRBD1 | TRBV29-1 | few | CSVQTGERYEQYF | TGCAGCGTCCAGACAGGGGAGCGCTACGAGCAGTACTTC
TRBJ1-1 | NA | TRBV12-3/TRBV12-4 | NA | CASIGAQGNTEAFF | TGTGCCAGCATTGGGGCGCAGGGAAACACTGAAGCTTTCTTT
TRBJ2-3 | TRBD2 | TRBV5-1 | NA | CAIQPGLATDTQYF | TGCGCCATCCAACCGGGACTAGCGACAGATACGCAGTATTTT
TRBJ1-2 | TRBD1 | TRBV6-5 | NA | CASTHEQGLNYGYTF | TGTGCCAGCACCCATGAACAGGGGTTGAACTATGGCTACACCTTC
TRBJ2-7 | NA | TRBV7-9 | NA | CASSLGGSLEQYF | TGTGCCAGCAGCTTAGGGGGGTCCCTCGAGCAGTACTTC
TRBJ1-2 | NA | TRBV20-1 | few | CSADNSGRRTYGYTF | TGCAGTGCCGATAATTCCGGGCGTAGGACCTATGGCTACACCTTC
TRBJ2-1 | NA | TRBV4-2 | NA | CASSLSVGDSYNEQFF | TGTGCCAGCAGCCTCAGCGTGGGAGACTCCTACAATGAGCAGTTCTTT